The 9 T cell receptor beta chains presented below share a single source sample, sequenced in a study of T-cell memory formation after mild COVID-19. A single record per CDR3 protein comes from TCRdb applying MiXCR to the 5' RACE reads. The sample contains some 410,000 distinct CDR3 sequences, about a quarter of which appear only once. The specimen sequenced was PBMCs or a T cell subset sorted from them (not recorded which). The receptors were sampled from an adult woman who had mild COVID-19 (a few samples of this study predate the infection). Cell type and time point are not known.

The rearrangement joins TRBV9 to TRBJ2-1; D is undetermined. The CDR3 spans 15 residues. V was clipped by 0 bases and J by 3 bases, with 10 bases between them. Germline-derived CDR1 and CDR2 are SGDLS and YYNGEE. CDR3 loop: CASSVAPELYNEQFF. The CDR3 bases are TGTGCCAGCAGCGTAGCACCGGAGCTCTACAATGAGCAGTTCTTC.

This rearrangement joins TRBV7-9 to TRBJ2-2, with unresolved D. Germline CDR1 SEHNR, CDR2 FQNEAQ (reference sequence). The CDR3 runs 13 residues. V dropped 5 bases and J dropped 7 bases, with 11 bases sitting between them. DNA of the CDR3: TGTGCCAGCAGCCAAGGGTTTTACGGGGAGCTGTTTTTT. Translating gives CASSQGFYGELFF.

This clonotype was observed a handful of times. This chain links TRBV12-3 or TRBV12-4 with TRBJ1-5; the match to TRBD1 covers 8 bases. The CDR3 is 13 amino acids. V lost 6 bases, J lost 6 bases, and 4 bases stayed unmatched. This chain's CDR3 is CASSPDRGQPQHF. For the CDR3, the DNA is TGTGCCAGCAGCCCTGACAGGGGTCAGCCCCAGCATTTT.

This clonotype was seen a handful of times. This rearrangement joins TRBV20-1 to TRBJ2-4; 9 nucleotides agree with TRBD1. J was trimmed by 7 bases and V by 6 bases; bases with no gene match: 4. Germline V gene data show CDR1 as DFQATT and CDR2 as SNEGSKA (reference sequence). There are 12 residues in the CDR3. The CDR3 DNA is TGCAGTGCAATAGGACAGGGGAACATTCAGTACTTC. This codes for CSAIGQGNIQYF.

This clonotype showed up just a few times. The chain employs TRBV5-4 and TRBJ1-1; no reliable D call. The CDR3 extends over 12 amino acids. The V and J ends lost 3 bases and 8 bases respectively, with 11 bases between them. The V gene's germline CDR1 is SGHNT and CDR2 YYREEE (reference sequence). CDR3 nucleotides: TGTGCCAGCAGCTCGGAAAGCCCCGAAGCTTTCTTT. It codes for CASSSESPEAFF. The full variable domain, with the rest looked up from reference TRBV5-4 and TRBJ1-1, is ETGVTQSPTHLIKTRGQQVTLRCSSQSGHNTVSWYQQALGQGPQFIFQYYREEENGRGNFPPRFSGLQFPNYSSELNVNALELDDSALYLCASSSESPEAFFGQGTRLTVV.

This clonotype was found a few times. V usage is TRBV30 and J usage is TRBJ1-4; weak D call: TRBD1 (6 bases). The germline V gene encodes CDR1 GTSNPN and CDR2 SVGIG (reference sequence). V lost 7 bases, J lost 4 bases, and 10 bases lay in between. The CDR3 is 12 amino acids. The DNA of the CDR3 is TGTGCCTACGGACAGCTTAATGAAAAACTGTTTTTT. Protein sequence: CAYGQLNEKLFF.

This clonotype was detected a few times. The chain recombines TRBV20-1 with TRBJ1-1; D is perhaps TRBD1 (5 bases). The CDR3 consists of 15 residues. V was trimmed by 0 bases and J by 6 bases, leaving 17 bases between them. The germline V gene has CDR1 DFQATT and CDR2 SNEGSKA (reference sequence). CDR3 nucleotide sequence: TGCAGTGCTAGAGAGTGGATTCAGGGAGGCGCTGAAGCTTTCTTT. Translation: CSAREWIQGGAEAFF.

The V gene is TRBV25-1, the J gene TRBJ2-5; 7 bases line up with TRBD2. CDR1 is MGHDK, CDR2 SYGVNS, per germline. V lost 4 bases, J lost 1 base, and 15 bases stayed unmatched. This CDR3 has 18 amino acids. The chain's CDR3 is CASSATRRASGFQETQYF. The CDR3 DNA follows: TGTGCCAGCAGTGCCACACGGAGGGCTAGCGGCTTCCAAGAGACCCAGTACTTC.

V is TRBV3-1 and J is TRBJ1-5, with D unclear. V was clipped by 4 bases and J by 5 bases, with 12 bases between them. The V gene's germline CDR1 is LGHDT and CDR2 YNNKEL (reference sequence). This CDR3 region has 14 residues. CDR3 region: CASSRGERDQPQHF. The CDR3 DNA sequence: TGTGCCAGCAGCCGAGGAGAGCGGGATCAGCCCCAGCATTTT.